This record looks at one T cell receptor (beta chain) sequence and its context. Naive CD45RA+ and memory CD45RA-negative subsets were split from CD4+ cells. This record comes from a study of shared clonotypes between healthy human individuals. Study-level information: Ranging from 18 to 49 in age, donors were a couple of women and three men.

The germline V gene has CDR1 SGHAT and CDR2 FQNNGV. This CDR3 has 17 residues. J gave up 1 base and V 5 bases, and 8 bases lay outside the gene matches. Here immunoSEQ multiplex PCR was the method, and the copy in TCRdb shows in-frame clones only, minus some. This sample has fewer than 1.6 million clones, with around 98.5% found just once. The rearrangement uses TRBV11-2 and TRBJ2-1; 10 positions agree with TRBD2. The sequenced sample was naive CD4+ T cells sorted from blood. Specified subset: CD45RA+ positively selected. The sequence was collected from a young man in good health. For the CDR3, the DNA is TGTGCCAGCAGCCAAGAACTAGCGGGACTTTCCTACAATGAGCAGTTCTTC. Residues: CASSQELAGLSYNEQFF.